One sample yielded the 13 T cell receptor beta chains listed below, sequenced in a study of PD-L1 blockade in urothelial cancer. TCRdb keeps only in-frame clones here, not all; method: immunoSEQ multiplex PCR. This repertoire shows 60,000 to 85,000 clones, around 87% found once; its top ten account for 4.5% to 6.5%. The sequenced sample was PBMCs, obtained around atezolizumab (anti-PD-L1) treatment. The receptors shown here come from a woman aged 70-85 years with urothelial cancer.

CDR3 coding DNA: TGTGCCAGCAATGAGGAAGGGGCTGAACTAGCGGGGGTAAGGGAGACCCAGTACTTC. Protein product: CASNEEGAELAGVRETQYF. The chain is built from TRBV2 and TRBJ2-5; 11 bases are shared with TRBD2. CDR3 length: 19 amino acids. Germline V gene sequence: CDR1 SNHLY, CDR2 FYNNEI. Germline trimming cut 7 bases from V and 5 bases from J; bases unmatched to any gene: 21.

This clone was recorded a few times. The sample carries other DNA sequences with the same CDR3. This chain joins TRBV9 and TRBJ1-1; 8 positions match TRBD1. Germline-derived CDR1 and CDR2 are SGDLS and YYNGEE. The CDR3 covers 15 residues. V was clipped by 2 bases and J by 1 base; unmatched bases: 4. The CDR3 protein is CASSVGTGANTEAFF. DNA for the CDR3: TGTGCCAGCAGCGTTGGGACAGGCGCGAACACTGAAGCTTTCTTT.

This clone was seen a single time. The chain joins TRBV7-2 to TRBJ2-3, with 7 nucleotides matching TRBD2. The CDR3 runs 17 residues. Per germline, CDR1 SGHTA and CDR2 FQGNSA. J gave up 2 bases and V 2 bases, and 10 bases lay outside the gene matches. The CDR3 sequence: CASSLSHGGGDTDTQYF. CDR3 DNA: TGTGCCAGCAGCTTATCGCATGGTGGGGGGGACACAGATACGCAGTATTTT.

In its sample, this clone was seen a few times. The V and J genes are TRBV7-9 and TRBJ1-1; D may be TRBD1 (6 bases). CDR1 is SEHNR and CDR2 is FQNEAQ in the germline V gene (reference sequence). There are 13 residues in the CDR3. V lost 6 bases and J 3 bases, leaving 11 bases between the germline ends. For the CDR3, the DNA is TGTGCCAGCAGGGACAGAATGGACACTGAAGCTTTCTTT. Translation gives CASRDRMDTEAFF.

Written as DNA, the CDR3 is TGCGCCAGCAGCCAAATGGGAGGGGAAGAGACCCAGTACTTC. Translation gives CASSQMGGEETQYF. The rearrangement uses TRBV4-1 and TRBJ2-5, with 7 positions matching TRBD2. V dropped 2 bases and J dropped 3; count of bases not matched to a gene: 3. Germline V gene data show CDR1 as MGHRA and CDR2 as YSYEKL. This CDR3 region has 14 residues.

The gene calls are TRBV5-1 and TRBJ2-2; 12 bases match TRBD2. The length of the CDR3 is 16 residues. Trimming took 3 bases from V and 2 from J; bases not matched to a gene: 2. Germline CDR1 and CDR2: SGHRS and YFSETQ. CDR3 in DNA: TGCGCCAGCAGCTGGACTAGCGGGACCAACACCGGGGAGCTGTTTTTT. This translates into CASSWTSGTNTGELFF.

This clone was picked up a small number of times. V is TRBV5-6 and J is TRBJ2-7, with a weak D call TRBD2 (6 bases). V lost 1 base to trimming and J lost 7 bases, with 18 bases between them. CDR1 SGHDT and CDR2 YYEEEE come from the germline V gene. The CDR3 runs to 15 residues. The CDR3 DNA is TGTGCCAGCAGCTTGTCCGGACTATCAAGTTCGGAGCAGTACTTC. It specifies CASSLSGLSSSEQYF.

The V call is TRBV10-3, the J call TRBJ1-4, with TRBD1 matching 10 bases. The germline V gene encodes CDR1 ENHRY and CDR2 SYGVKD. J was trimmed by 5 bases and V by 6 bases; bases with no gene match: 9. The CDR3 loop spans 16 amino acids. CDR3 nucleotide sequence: TGTGCCATCAGGGAAGAACCGGGACAGGGGAATGAAAAACTGTTTTTT. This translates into CAIREEPGQGNEKLFF.

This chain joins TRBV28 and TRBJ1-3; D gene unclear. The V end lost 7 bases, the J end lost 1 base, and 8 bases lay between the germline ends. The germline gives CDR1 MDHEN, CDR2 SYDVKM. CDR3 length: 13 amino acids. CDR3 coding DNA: TGTGCCAGCACCGACACTTCTGGAAACACCATATATTTT. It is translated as CASTDTSGNTIYF.

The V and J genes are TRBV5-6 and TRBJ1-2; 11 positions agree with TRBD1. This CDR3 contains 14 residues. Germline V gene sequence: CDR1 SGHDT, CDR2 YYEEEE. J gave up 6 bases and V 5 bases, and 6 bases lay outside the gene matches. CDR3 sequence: CASRDGQGADGYTF. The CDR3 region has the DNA TGTGCCAGCAGGGATGGACAGGGGGCTGATGGCTACACCTTC.

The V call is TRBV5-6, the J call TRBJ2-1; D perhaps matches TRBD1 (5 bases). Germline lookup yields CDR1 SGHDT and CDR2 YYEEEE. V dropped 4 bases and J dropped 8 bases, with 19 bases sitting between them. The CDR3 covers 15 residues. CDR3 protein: CASSHDSVLVYEQFF. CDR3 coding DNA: TGTGCCAGCAGCCATGACAGCGTTTTAGTCTATGAGCAGTTCTTC.

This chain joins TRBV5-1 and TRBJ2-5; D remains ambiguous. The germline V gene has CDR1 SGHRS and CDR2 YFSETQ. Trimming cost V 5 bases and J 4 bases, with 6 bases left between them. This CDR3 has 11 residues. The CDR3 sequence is CASRSGETQYF. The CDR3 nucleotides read TGCGCCAGCAGGTCGGGAGAGACCCAGTACTTC.

In DNA, the CDR3 is TGCGCCAGCAGCTCAGGGACAGCGTACCAAGAGACCCAGTACTTC. As protein: CASSSGTAYQETQYF. The chain combines TRBV5-1 with TRBJ2-5; 7 bases line up with TRBD1. Germline trimming cut 3 bases from V and 0 bases from J; bases unmatched to any gene: 5. The CDR3 covers 15 residues. Germline loops: CDR1 SGHRS, CDR2 YFSETQ.